The 5 T cell receptor beta chains listed next were all sequenced from one sample in a study of blood T cell repertoires in COVID-19. Method: immunoSEQ multiplex PCR; TCRdb's copy keeps in-frame clones and lacks some. Among about 130,000 clones, 70% to 75% were seen once, and the ten largest hold roughly 5.5%. Input material: peripheral blood. These receptors all stem from a man in his sixties with acute or convalescent COVID-19.

This sequence joins TRBV14 and TRBJ1-1; TRBD1 agrees at 10 bases. Germline CDR1 is SGHDN and CDR2 is FVKESK. This CDR3 is 15 amino acids long. Trimming took 0 bases from V and 3 from J; bases not matched to a gene: 1. CDR3 in amino acids: CASSQETGGHTEAFF. The CDR3 region has the DNA TGTGCCAGCAGCCAAGAGACAGGGGGCCACACTGAAGCTTTCTTT.

V and J are TRBV3-1 (or the pseudogene TRBV3-2) and TRBJ2-2, with 9 positions matching TRBD2. After removal of 5 bases from V and 6 bases from J, the junction contained 7 bases not matched to a gene. CDR1 is LGHDT, CDR2 YNNKEL, per germline (reference sequence). The CDR3 is 15 residues long. The CDR3 nucleotides are TGTGCCAGCAGCGCCGCCAGCGGGGGGCCCGGGGAGCTGTTTTTT. Translation: CASSAASGGPGELFF.

The chain has TRBV3-1 (or the pseudogene TRBV3-2) and TRBJ1-4; the match to TRBD1 covers 10 bases. The CDR3 loop spans 16 amino acids. V dropped 0 bases and J dropped 7; count of bases not matched to a gene: 5. CDR1 and CDR2 (germline): LGHDT, YNNKEL (reference sequence). CDR3 sequence reads: CASSQDRDRGREKLFF. CDR3 DNA: TGTGCCAGCAGCCAAGACCGGGACAGGGGACGTGAAAAACTGTTTTTT.

This chain links TRBV2 with TRBJ1-2; D call uncertain. This CDR3 is 11 amino acids long. The V gene lost 7 bases and the J gene lost 13 bases, with 16 bases spanning the gap. The germline gives CDR1 SNHLY, CDR2 FYNNEI. The CDR3 here is CASKEEGAVTF. In DNA, the CDR3 is TGTGCCAGCAAGGAGGAAGGCGCCGTCACCTTC.

V usage is TRBV6-6 and J usage is TRBJ2-3; D might be TRBD2 (6 bases). Trimming removed 11 bases from V and 3 bases from J, with 15 bases in between. The CDR3 is 13 amino acids. CDR1 MNHNY and CDR2 SVGAGI come from the germline V gene (reference sequence). CDR3 amino acids: CAASALATDTQYF. For the CDR3, the DNA is TGTGCCGCCAGCGCGCTAGCGACAGATACGCAGTATTTT.